This T cell receptor (beta chain) was obtained from a study of human versus mouse CDR3 diversity and MHC coevolution. CDR3 length equals 16 residues. Trimming took off 5 bases at V and 4 bases at J, with 17 bases between the two ends. The V gene's germline CDR1 is SEHNR and CDR2 FQNEAQ (reference sequence). Clones were sequenced by immunoSEQ multiplex PCR, and TCRdb holds only the in-frame ones, with some missing. The sample has 86,000 or so clones; around 93% are singletons. Findings and caveats of the study: On average, humans showed more CDR3 deletions and insertions than mice. Most of the three human donors had the lowest clonal inequality. By iCHAO1, human TCR beta clonotypes numbered some 1.6 million, the most.

For this clone: Its antigen is as yet unknown.

Cells were CD45RO-negative CD62L-positive naive CD4 T cells sorted from PBMCs. The sample was naive CD4+ T cells from blood. Sample subset: CD45RO-negative CD62L-positive naive CD4 T cells. V and J are TRBV7-9 and TRBJ2-2, with D possibly TRBD2 on 5 matching bases. This clonotype was sampled from a person aged 30 to 70 in good health. The CDR3 nucleotides are TGTGCCAGCAGCGGTTGGGCGAGGGTCGCCACCGGGGAGCTGTTTTTT. It specifies CASSGWARVATGELFF.